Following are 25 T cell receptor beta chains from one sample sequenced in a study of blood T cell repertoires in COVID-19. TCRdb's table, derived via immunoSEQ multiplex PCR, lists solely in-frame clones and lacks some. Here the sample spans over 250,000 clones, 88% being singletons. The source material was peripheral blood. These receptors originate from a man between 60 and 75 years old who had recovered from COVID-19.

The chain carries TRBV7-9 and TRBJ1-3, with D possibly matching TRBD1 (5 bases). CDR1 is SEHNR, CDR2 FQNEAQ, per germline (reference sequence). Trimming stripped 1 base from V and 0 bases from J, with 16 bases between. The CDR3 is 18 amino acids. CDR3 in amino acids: CASSLGETGLRSGNTIYF. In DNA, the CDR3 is TGTGCCAGCAGCTTAGGGGAAACAGGTCTACGCTCTGGAAACACCATATATTTT.

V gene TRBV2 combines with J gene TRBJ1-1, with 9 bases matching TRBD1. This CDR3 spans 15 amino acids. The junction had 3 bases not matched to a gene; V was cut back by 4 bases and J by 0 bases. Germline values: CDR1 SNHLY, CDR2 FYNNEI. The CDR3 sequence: CASSAGQGLNTEAFF. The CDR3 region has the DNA TGTGCCAGCAGTGCGGGACAGGGTTTGAACACTGAAGCTTTCTTT.

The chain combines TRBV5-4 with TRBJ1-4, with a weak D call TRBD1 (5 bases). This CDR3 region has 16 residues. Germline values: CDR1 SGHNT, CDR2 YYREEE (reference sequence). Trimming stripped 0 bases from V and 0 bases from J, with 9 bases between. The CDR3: CASSLAPRATNEKLFF. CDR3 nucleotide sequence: TGTGCCAGCAGCTTGGCACCCAGGGCAACTAATGAAAAACTGTTTTTT.

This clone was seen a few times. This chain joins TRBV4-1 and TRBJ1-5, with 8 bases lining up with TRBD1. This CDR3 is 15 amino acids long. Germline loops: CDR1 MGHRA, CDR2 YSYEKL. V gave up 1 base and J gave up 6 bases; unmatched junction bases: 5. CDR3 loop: CASSQGGTGLQPQHF. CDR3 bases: TGCGCCAGCAGCCAAGGCGGGACAGGTCTTCAGCCCCAGCATTTT.

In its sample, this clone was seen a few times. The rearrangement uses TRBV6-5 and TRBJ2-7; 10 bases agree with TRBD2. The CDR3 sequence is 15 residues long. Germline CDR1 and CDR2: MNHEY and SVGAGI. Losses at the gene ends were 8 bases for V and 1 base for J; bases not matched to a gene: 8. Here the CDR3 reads CASALSLAGSYEQYF. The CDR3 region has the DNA TGTGCCAGCGCACTGTCACTAGCGGGGTCCTACGAGCAGTACTTC.

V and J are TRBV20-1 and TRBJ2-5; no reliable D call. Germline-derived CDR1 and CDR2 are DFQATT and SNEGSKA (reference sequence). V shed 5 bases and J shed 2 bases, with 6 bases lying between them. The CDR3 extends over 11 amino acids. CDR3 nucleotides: TGCAGTGCTCCATTTCAAGAGACCCAGTACTTC. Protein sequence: CSAPFQETQYF.

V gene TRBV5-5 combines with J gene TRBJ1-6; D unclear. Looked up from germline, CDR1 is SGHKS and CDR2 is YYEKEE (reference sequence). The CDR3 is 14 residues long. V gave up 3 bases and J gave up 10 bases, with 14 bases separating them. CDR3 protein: CASSSGPRGSPLHF. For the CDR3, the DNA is TGTGCCAGCAGCTCCGGTCCCCGAGGGTCACCCCTCCACTTT.

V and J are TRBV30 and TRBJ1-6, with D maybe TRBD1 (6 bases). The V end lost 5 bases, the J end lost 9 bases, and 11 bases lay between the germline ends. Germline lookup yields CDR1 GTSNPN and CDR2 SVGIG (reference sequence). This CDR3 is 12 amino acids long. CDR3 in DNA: TGTGCCTGGGACAGGTTCGCTTCACCCCTCCACTTT. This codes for CAWDRFASPLHF.

CDR3 sequence reads: CASGSGQVNQPQHF. The DNA of the CDR3 is TGTGCTAGTGGTTCAGGACAGGTCAATCAGCCCCAGCATTTT. The V gene is TRBV12-5, the J gene TRBJ1-5; TRBD1 agrees at 7 bases. The junction had 3 bases not matched to a gene; V was cut back by 4 bases and J by 3 bases. The CDR3 has 14 residues. Germline-derived CDR1 and CDR2 are LGHNT and FRNRAP.

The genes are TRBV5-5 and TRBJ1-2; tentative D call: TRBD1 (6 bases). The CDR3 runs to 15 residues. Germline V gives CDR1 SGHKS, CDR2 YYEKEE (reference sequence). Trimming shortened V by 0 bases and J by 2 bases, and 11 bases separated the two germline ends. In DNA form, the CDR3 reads TGTGCCAGCAGCTTGGCAACAGGGAGCAACTATGGCTACACCTTC. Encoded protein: CASSLATGSNYGYTF.

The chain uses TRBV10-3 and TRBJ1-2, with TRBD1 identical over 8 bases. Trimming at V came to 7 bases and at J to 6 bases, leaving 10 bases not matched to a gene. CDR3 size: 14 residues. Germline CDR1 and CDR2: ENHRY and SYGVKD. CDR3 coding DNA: TGTGCCATCAACTCACAGGGGGGGTACGATGGCTACACCTTC. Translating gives CAINSQGGYDGYTF.

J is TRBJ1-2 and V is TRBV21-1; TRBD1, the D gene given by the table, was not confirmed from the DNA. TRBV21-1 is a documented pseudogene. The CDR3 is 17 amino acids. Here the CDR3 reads CASQDQGVPLINYGYTF. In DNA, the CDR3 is TGTGCCAGCCAGGATCAGGGGGTCCCTCTAATTAACTATGGCTACACCTTC.

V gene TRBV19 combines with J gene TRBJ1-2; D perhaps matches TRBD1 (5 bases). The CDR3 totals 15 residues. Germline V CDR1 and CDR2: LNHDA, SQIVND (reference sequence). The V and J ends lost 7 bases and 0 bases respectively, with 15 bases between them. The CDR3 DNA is TGTGCCAGTAAGCGGGGCAGCTCAACTAACTATGGCTACACCTTC. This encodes CASKRGSSTNYGYTF.

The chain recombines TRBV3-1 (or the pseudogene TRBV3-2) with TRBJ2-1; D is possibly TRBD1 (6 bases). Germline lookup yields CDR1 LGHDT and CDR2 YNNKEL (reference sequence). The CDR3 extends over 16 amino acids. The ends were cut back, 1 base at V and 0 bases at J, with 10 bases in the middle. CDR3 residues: CASSQGRGGSYNEQFF. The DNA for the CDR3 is TGTGCCAGCAGCCAAGGGCGAGGGGGCTCCTACAATGAGCAGTTCTTC.

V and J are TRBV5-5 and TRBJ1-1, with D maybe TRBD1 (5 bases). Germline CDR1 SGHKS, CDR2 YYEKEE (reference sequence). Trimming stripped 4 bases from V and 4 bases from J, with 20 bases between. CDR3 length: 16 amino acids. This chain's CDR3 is CASSRGGGGMSTEAFF. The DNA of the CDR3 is TGTGCCAGCAGCCGCGGAGGCGGGGGGATGAGCACTGAAGCTTTCTTT.

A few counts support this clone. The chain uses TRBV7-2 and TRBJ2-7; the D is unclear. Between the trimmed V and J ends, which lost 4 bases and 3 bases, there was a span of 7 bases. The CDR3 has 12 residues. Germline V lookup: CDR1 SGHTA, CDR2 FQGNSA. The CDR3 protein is CASSSTLYEQYF. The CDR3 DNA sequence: TGTGCCAGCAGCTCGACTCTCTACGAGCAGTACTTC.

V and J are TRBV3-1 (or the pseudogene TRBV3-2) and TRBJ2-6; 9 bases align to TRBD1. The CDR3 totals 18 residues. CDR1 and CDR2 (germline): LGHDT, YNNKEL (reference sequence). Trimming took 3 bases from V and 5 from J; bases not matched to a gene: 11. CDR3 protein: CASSQIRDRVLRANVLTF. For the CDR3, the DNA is TGTGCCAGCAGCCAGATCCGGGACAGGGTCCTCAGGGCCAACGTCCTGACTTTC.

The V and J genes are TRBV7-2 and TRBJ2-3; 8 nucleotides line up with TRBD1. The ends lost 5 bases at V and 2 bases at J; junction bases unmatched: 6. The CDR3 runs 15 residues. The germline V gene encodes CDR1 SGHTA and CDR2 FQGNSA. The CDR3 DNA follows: TGTGCCAGCAGCCGCTTGACAGGGGTCACAGATACGCAGTATTTT. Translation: CASSRLTGVTDTQYF.

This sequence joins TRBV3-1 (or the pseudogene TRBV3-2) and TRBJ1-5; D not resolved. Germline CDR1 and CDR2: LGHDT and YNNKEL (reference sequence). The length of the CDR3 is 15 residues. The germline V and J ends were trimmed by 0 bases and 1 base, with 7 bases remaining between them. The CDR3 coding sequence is TGTGCCAGCAGCCAAGATTCCAGGAGCAATCAGCCCCAGCATTTT. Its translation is CASSQDSRSNQPQHF.

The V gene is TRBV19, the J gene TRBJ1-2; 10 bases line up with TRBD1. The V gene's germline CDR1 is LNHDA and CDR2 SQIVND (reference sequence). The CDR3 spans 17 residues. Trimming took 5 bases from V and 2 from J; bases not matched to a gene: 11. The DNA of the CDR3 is TGTGCCAGTAGTTCCGCCTACCCGGGACAGGGGAACTATGGCTACACCTTC. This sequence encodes CASSSAYPGQGNYGYTF. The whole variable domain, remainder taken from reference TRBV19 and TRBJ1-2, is DGGITQSPKYLFRKEGQNVTLSCEQNLNHDAMYWYRQDPGQGLRLIYYSQIVNDFQKGDIAEGYSVSREKKESFPLTVTSAQKNPTAFYLCASSSAYPGQGNYGYTFGSGTRLTVV.

CDR3 region: CASSYRDRGPSSYEQYF. The CDR3 nucleotides read TGTGCCAGCAGTTACCGGGACAGGGGGCCTTCTTCCTACGAGCAGTACTTC. This sequence joins TRBV6-2 or TRBV6-3 and TRBJ2-7; the match to TRBD1 covers 12 bases. CDR1 is MNHEY, CDR2 SVGEGT, per germline. The V segment lost 2 bases and the J segment 1 base; nucleotides outside the gene matches: 6. The CDR3 consists of 17 residues.

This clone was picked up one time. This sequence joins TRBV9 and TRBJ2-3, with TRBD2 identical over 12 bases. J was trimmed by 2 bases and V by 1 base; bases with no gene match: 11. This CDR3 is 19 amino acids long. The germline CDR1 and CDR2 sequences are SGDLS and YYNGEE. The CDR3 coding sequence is TGTGCCAGCAGCGTATCCTCCCGCGGACTAGCGGGGTCCACAGATACGCAGTATTTT. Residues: CASSVSSRGLAGSTDTQYF.

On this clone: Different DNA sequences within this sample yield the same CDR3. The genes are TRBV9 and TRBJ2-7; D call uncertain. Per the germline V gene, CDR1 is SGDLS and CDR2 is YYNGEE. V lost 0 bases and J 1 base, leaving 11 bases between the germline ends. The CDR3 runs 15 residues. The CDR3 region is CASSVGPTESYEQYF. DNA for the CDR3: TGTGCCAGCAGCGTAGGACCAACAGAATCCTACGAGCAGTACTTC. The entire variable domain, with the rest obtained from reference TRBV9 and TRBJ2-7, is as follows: DSGVTQTPKHLITATGQRVTLRCSPRSGDLSVYWYQQSLDQGLQFLIQYYNGEERAKGNILERFSAQQFPDLHSELNLSSLELGDSALYFCASSVGPTESYEQYFGPGTRLTVT.

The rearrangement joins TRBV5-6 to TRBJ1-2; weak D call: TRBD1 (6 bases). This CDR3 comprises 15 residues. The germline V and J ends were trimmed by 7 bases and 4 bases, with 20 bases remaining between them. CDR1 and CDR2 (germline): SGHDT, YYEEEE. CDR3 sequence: CASLSETGGFYGYTF. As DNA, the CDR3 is TGTGCCAGCCTATCCGAAACTGGGGGCTTCTATGGCTACACCTTC.

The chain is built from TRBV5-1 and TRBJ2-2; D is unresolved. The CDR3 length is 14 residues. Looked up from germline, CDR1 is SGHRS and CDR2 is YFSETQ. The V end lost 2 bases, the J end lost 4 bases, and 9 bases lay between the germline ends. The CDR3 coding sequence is TGCGCCAGCAGCTTTGCCGGTGGCACCGGGGAGCTGTTTTTT. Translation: CASSFAGGTGELFF.